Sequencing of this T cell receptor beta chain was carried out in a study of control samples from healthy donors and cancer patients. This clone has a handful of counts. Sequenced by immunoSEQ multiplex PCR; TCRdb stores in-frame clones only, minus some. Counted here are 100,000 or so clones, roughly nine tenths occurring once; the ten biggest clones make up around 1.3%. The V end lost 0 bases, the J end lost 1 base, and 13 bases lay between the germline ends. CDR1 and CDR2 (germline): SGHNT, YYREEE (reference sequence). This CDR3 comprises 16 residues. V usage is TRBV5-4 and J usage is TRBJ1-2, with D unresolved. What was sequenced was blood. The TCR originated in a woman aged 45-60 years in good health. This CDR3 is CASSLAGEGFNYGYTF. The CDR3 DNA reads TGTGCCAGCAGCTTGGCAGGCGAGGGATTTAACTATGGCTACACCTTC.